The clone carrying this T cell receptor beta chain was observed many times. The antigen is undetermined. Diagnostic assessment was based on clinical symptoms, serum thyroxine and TRAb, thyroid ultrasound and orbital computed tomography. V shed 0 bases and J 3 bases; nucleotides not matched to a gene: 7. Germline V gene lookup returns CDR1 SQVTM and CDR2 ANQGSEA. The CDR3 totals 15 residues. This specimen comes from a study of T cells in Graves' hyperthyroidism and ophthalmopathy. TCR beta CDR3 regions were amplified from RNA. TCR CDR3 regions were first amplified by RT-PCR with HTBI primers. TCRdb independently ran MiXCR on the multiplex PCR reads; one entry per CDR3 protein. The sample carries 550,000 to 600,000 distinct CDR3 sequences, over 15% recorded once. Study observations and caveats: Most thyroid clonotypes that were expanded above 0.001 also turned up in blood.

This rearrangement joins TRBV29-1 to TRBJ2-7, with 8 nucleotides matching TRBD2. This clonotype was obtained from a woman aged 18 to 35 with Graves' hyperthyroidism. The sequenced sample consisted of blood. The CDR3: CSVEEASGRIYEQYF. The CDR3 DNA is TGCAGCGTTGAAGAAGCGAGCGGGAGAATCTACGAGCAGTACTTC.